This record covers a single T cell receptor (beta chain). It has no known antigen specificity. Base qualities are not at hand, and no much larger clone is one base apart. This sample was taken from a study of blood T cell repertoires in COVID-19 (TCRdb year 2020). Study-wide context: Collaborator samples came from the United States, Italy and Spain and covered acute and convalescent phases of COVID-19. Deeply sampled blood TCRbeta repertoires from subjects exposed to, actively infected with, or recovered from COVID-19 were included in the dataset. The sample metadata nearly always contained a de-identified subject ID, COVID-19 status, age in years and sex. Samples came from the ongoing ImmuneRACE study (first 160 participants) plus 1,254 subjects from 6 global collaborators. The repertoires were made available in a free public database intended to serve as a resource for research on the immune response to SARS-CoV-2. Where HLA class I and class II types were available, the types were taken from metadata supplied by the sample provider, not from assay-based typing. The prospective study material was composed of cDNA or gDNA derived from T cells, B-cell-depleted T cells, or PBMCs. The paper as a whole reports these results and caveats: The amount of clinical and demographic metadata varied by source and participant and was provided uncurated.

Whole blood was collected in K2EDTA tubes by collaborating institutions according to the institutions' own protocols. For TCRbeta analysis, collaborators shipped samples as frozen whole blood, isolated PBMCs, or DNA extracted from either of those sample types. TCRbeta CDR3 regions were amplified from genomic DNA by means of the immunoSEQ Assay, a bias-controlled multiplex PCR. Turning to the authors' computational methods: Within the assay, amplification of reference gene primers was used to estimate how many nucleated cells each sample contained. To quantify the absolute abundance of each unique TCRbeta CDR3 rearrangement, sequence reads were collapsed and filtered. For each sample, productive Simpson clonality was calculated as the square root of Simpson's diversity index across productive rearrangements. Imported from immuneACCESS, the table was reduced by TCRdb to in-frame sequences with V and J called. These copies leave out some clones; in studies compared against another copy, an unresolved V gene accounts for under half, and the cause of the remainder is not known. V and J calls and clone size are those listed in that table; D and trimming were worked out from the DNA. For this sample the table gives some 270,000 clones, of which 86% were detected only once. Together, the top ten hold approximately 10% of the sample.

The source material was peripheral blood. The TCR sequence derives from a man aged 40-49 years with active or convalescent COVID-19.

Read as DNA, the sequence is TGTGCCAGCAGCTCGGAACTAGGGGAGACCCAGTACTTC. This encodes CASSSELGETQYF. Recombination connected TRBV7-3 to TRBJ2-5; the best D guess is TRBD2, with 5 bases matching. V was cut back by 4 bases and J by 5 bases, leaving a gap of 11 bases between them. The CDR3 starts with the cysteine, ends with the phenylalanine, and has 13 residues. Left in the record is the CDR3 DNA by itself, 39 bases read in frame from the first base. Based on the germline V gene, the CDR1 and CDR2 sequences are SGHTA and FQGTGA.